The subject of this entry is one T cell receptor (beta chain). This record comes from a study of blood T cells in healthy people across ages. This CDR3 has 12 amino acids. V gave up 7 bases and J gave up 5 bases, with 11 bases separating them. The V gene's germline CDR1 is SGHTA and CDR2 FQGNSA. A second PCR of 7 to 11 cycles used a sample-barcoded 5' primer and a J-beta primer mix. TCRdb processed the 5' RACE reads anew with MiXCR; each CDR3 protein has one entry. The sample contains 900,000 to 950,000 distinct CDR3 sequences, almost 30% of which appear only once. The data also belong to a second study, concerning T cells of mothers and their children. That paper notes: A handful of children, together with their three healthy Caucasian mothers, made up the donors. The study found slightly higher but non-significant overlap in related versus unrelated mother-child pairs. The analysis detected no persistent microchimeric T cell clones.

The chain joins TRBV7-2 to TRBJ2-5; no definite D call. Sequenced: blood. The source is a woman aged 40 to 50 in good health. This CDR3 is CASTLTWETQYF. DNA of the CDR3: TGTGCCAGCACCCTGACTTGGGAGACCCAGTACTTC.